This T cell receptor beta chain is drawn from a study of blood T cells in healthy people across ages. A second roughly 6 to 11 cycle PCR used barcoded and J-beta primers. Each single sample gave us at least 2.5 million CDR3-containing paired-end reads. Using its own MiXCR run on the 5' RACE reads, TCRdb lists one record per CDR3 protein. Found here are under 2 million distinct CDR3 sequences, roughly a third of them singletons; the top ten hold around 10%. Study-wide results and caveats: The study found more naive CD4+ cells and higher diversity in long-lived than aged donors.

Points on this clonotype: Its antigen is as yet unknown. Sequence at one end of the junction differs from germline and may be a read error.

CDR3 size: 14 residues. Germline V lookup: CDR1 SGHKS, CDR2 YYEKEE (reference sequence). This TCR was recovered from a woman in her thirties in good health. The rearrangement uses TRBV5-5 and TRBJ1-5; perhaps TRBD1 as D (6 bases). Sample: blood. The CDR3 nucleotides are TGTGCCAGCAGCTCCGACAGGAAGAATCGGCCCCAGCATTTT. As protein: CASSSDRKNRPQHF.